This T cell receptor (beta chain) was found in a study of technical replicates of blood from several donors. Assay used: immunoSEQ multiplex PCR; TCRdb lists only in-frame clones, some missing. The sample records roughly 51,000 clones, roughly 93% being singletons. Per the germline V gene, CDR1 is PRHDT and CDR2 is FYEKMQ (reference sequence). The length of the CDR3 is 15 residues. V lost 2 bases to trimming and J lost 3 bases, with 13 bases between them. V gene TRBV13 combines with J gene TRBJ1-2, with D perhaps matching TRBD1 (5 bases). This TCR came from a human donor in good health. Some clones in this sample may be carry-over from other donors' samples. Specimen: PBMCs. This CDR3 is CASSLFGAQDYGYTF. The CDR3 coding sequence is TGTGCCAGCAGCTTATTTGGGGCTCAAGACTATGGCTACACCTTC.